The T cell receptor (beta chain) under discussion was sequenced for a study of shared clonotypes between healthy human individuals. Sequenced by immunoSEQ multiplex PCR; TCRdb stores in-frame clones only, minus some. This sample has approximately 1,500,000 clones, with under 99% found just once. Germline loops: CDR1 MNHNY, CDR2 SVGAGI (reference sequence). The CDR3 has 16 amino acids. With V trimmed by 2 bases and J by 8 bases, 11 bases remained unmatched. Investigators divided CD4+ cells into CD45RA+ naive and CD45RA-negative memory subsets. V and J are TRBV6-6 and TRBJ2-1; 8 nucleotides align to TRBD2. The origin of this receptor is a man aged 25-40 years in good health. Sequenced: naive CD4+ T cells sorted from blood. Subset reported: CD45RA+ positively selected. This chain's CDR3 is CASSYTPVARGDEQFF. The CDR3 nucleotides read TGTGCCAGCAGTTACACCCCAGTAGCGCGGGGGGATGAGCAGTTCTTC.